This T cell receptor beta chain was documented in a study of control samples from healthy donors and cancer patients. V lost 0 bases to trimming and J lost 5 bases, with 15 bases between them. Germline CDR1 reads PRHDT; CDR2 reads FYEKMQ (reference sequence). CDR3 length: 16 residues. Repertoires were generated with immunoSEQ multiplex PCR, while TCRdb's copy carries only in-frame clones and drops some. The sample has about 150,000 clones; roughly 93% are singletons. This chain links TRBV13 with TRBJ2-3, with D possibly matching TRBD2 (6 bases). The sample taken for sequencing was blood. The sequence was obtained from a middle-aged man in good health. The CDR3 protein is CASSLGVGGVRDTQYF. In DNA, the CDR3 is TGTGCCAGCAGCTTAGGCGTTGGAGGGGTGAGAGATACGCAGTATTTT. Looking up the rest from reference TRBV13 and TRBJ2-3 gives the full variable domain: AAGVIQSPRHLIKEKRETATLKCYPIPRHDTVYWYQQGPGQDPQFLISFYEKMQSDKGSIPDRFSAQQFSDYHSELNMSSLELGDSALYFCASSLGVGGVRDTQYFGPGTRLTVL.